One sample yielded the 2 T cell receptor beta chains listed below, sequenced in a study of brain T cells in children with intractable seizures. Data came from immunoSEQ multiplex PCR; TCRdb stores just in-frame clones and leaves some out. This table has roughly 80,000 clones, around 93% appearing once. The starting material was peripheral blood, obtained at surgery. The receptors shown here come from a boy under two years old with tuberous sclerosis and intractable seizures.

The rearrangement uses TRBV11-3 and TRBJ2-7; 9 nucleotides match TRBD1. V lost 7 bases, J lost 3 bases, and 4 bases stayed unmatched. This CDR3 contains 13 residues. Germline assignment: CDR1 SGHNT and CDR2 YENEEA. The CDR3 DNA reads TGTGCCAGCAAAAACAGGGGGCTCTACGAGCAGTACTTC. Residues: CASKNRGLYEQYF.

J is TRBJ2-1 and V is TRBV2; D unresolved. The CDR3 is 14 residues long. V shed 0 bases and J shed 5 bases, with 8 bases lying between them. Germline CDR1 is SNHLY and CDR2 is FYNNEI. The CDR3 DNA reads TGTGCCAGCAGTGAAGCTGGCGGAAACAATGAGCAGTTCTTC. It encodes CASSEAGGNNEQFF.